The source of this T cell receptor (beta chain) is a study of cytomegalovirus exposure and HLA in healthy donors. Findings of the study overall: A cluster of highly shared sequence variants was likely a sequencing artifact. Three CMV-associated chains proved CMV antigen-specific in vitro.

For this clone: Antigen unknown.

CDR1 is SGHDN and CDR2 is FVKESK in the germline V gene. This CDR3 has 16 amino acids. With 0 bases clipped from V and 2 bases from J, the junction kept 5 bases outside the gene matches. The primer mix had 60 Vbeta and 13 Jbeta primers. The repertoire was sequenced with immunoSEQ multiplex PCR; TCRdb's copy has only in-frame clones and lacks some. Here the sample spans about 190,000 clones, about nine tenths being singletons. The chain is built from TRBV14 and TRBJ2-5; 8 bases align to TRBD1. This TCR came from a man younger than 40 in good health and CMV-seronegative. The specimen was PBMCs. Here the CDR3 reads CASSQEEGTGQETQYF. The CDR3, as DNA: TGTGCCAGCAGCCAAGAGGAGGGGACAGGACAAGAGACCCAGTACTTC. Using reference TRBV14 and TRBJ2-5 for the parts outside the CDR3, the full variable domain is EAGVTQFPSHSVIEKGQTVTLRCDPISGHDNLYWYRRVMGKEIKFLLHFVKESKQDESGMPNNRFLAERTGGTYSTLKVQPAELEDSGVYFCASSQEEGTGQETQYFGPGTRLLVL.